Relative to its sample, the clone carrying this T cell receptor beta chain is medium-sized (0.01 to 0.1%). The data derive from a study of OX40 agonist ivuxolimab in advanced cancers. Assay used: immunoSEQ multiplex PCR; TCRdb lists only in-frame clones, some missing. The sample lists 50,000 or so clones, around 93% seen once, with approximately 25% in the top ten. Trimming took off 1 base at V and 0 bases at J, with 7 bases between the two ends. The CDR3 length is 15 residues. CDR1 SGHTA and CDR2 FQGNSA come from the germline V gene. The starting material was CD4+ or CD8+ T cells sorted from blood, obtained in a trial of the OX40 agonist ivuxolimab. This sequence joins TRBV7-2 and TRBJ1-3; D uncertain. The clonotype was recovered from an adult with an advanced solid tumor such as melanoma, head and neck, liver or kidney cancer. As DNA, the CDR3 is TGTGCCAGCAGCTTAGACCCAAGCTCTGGAAACACCATATATTTT. Amino acids: CASSLDPSSGNTIYF.